This paragraph reports one T cell receptor beta chain. This entry belongs to a study of neoadjuvant anti-PD-1 for oral cavity cancer. The data were produced by immunoSEQ multiplex PCR, yet TCRdb's version contains in-frame clones alone and is incomplete. The table lists about 16,000 clones, less than 80% of them singletons. This specimen consisted of PBMCs, obtained before nivolumab (anti-PD-1) treatment. This TCR was recovered from a person aged 35-79 years with oral cavity squamous cell carcinoma.

The chain's CDR3 is CASERQGGTNTEAFF. CDR3 DNA sequence: TGCGCCAGCGAGAGACAGGGCGGGACGAACACTGAAGCTTTCTTT. The chain carries TRBV5-1 and TRBJ1-1; TRBD1 matches 7 bases. CDR3 size: 15 residues. The junction had 10 bases not matched to a gene; V was cut back by 7 bases and J by 1 base. CDR1 and CDR2 from the germline V gene are SGHRS and YFSETQ.